This T cell receptor beta chain was found in a study of cytomegalovirus exposure and HLA in healthy donors. Both 60 Vbeta primers and 13 Jbeta primers went into the PCR. Here immunoSEQ multiplex PCR was the method, and the copy in TCRdb shows in-frame clones only, minus some. Of under 200,000 clones listed, less than 85% are singletons. The CDR3 runs 16 residues. Germline V CDR1 and CDR2: SGHTA, FQGNSA. The ends were cut back, 3 bases at V and 4 bases at J, with 18 bases in the middle. Sequencing was done on a sample of PBMCs. The sequence was collected from a male donor in good health and CMV-seronegative. V gene TRBV7-2 combines with J gene TRBJ1-2; D not certain. CDR3 nucleotide sequence: TGTGCCAGCAGCTTGGACTCAGCGGCGGCGGTCTATGGCTACACCTTC. Translating it yields CASSLDSAAAVYGYTF.